Listed below are T cell receptor beta chains from one sample, sequenced in a study of human T cells and chemical hapten exposure. TCRdb independently ran MiXCR on the RACE reads; one entry per CDR3 protein. The data contain around 99,000 distinct CDR3 sequences, 11% of them singletons. The source was whole blood, collected in connection with sensitization to the hapten diphenylcyclopropenone (DPC). The receptors were gathered from a middle-aged man with alopecia areata. Some clones in this sample may be carry-over from other donors' samples. CDR3s include the opening cysteine and the closing phenylalanine or tryptophan. D genes are given only for firm matches. Part of the rows lack a size; the others show once, few, many or a class for expanded clones.

>-|medium-sized|TRBV29-1|TRBJ1-1
CSSGQNTEAFF
TGCAGCTCCGGACAGAACACTGAAGCTTTCTTT
>-|few|TRBV27|TRBJ1-1
CASSLLGAGTEAFF
TGTGCCAGCAGTTTATTGGGGGCAGGAACTGAAGCTTTCTTT
>-|-|TRBV10-3|TRBJ2-3
CAISDGGLSTDTQYF
TGTGCCATCAGTGACGGGGGCCTGAGCACAGATACGCAGTATTTT
>TRBD1|few|TRBV7-9|TRBJ1-2
CASSEGQGNGYTF
TGTGCCAGCAGCGAAGGACAGGGAAATGGCTACACCTTC
>-|-|TRBV6-4|TRBJ1-1
CASSAQMNTEAFF
TGTGCCAGCAGTGCCCAGATGAACACTGAAGCTTTCTTT
>-|few|TRBV25-1|TRBJ1-6
CASSEQGFLSSLHF
TGTGCCAGCAGTGAACAGGGTTTTCTCTCCTCCCTCCACTTT
>-|few|TRBV5-1|TRBJ2-7
CASSPAIGGIYEQYF
TGCGCCAGCAGCCCAGCCATCGGGGGAATTTACGAGCAGTACTTC
>-|-|TRBV30|TRBJ2-7
CAWTLPPSAQYF
TGTGCCTGGACCCTTCCCCCCTCAGCGCAGTACTTC
>-|few|TRBV18|TRBJ2-5
CASTGIQETQYF
TGTGCCAGCACGGGTATCCAAGAGACCCAGTACTTC
>TRBD2|-|TRBV10-3|TRBJ2-1
CAISESLAGEQFF
TGTGCCATCAGTGAGTCGCTAGCGGGTGAGCAGTTCTTC
>TRBD1|many|TRBV6-5|TRBJ1-4
CASRITINTGVDSKLFF
TGTGCCAGCAGAATCACGATCAATACAGGGGTTGATTCAAAACTGTTTTTT
>TRBD1|-|TRBV7-9|TRBJ1-6
CASSKDREGSPLHF
TGTGCCAGCAGCAAAGACAGGGAAGGCTCACCCCTCCACTTT
>TRBD2|-|TRBV11-3|TRBJ2-3
CASSMILAGAFTDTQYF
TGTGCCAGCAGCATGATACTAGCGGGGGCCTTCACAGATACGCAGTATTTT
>-|many|TRBV6-2/TRBV6-3|TRBJ1-1
CASLLDTLNTEAFF
TGTGCCAGCCTATTGGACACCTTAAACACTGAAGCTTTCTTT
>-|many|TRBV12-3/TRBV12-4|TRBJ2-4
CATQEGAKNIQYF
TGTGCCACCCAGGAGGGAGCCAAAAACATTCAGTACTTC
>-|many|TRBV24-1|TRBJ1-5
CATSDRSGSSNQPQHF
TGTGCCACCAGTGACAGATCAGGTTCGAGCAATCAGCCCCAGCATTTT
>TRBD2|many|TRBV20-1|TRBJ2-3
CSAIREDGQYF
TGCAGTGCTATACGGGAGGACGGGCAGTATTTT
>-|few|TRBV5-1|TRBJ2-7
CASSLAEASYEQYF
TGCGCCAGCAGCTTGGCCGAGGCTTCCTACGAGCAGTACTTC
>-|few|TRBV12-3/TRBV12-4|TRBJ1-1
CASSAGLPAFF
TGTGCCAGCAGTGCAGGCCTGCCCGCTTTCTTT
>-|-|TRBV18|TRBJ2-5
CASSPTRGDGETQYF
TGTGCCAGCTCACCAACAAGGGGGGATGGAGAGACCCAGTACTTC
>-|few|TRBV2|TRBJ2-7
CATMTGDSYEQYF
TGTGCCACCATGACAGGTGACTCCTACGAGCAGTACTTC
>TRBD1|-|TRBV5-1|TRBJ2-7
CASSFTGTGDYEQYF
TGCGCCAGCAGCTTCACCGGGACAGGGGACTACGAGCAGTACTTC
>TRBD1|few|TRBV3-1|TRBJ2-6
CASSQGQGTGANVLTF
TGTGCCAGCAGCCAAGGACAGGGAACTGGGGCCAACGTCCTGACTTTC
>-|-|TRBV3-1|TRBJ2-4
CASSKTMRDIQYF
TGTGCCAGCAGCAAGACCATGAGGGACATTCAGTACTTC
>-|few|TRBV13|TRBJ1-6
CASSRRWGGYNSPLHF
TGTGCCAGCAGCCGGAGGTGGGGGGGCTATAATTCACCCCTCCACTTT
>-|-|TRBV28|TRBJ1-4
CASSFEVQAATNEKLFF
TGTGCCAGCAGTTTTGAGGTCCAGGCTGCAACTAATGAAAAACTGTTTTTT
>TRBD1|few|TRBV7-9|TRBJ2-3
CASTTGTGGSSENF
TGTGCCAGTACAACCGGGACAGGGGGCTCAAGTGAGAATTTT
>-|once|TRBV28|TRBJ2-1
CASSLPRGGGYNEQFF
TGTGCCAGCAGTTTACCCCGGGGAGGGGGTTACAATGAGCAGTTCTTC
>-|-|TRBV7-8|TRBJ2-1
CASSPLHGEQFF
TGTGCCAGCAGCCCTCTCCACGGTGAGCAGTTCTTC
>TRBD2|few|TRBV3-1|TRBJ2-5
CASSQEGLWSGIETQYF
TGTGCCAGCAGCCAAGAAGGTTTATGGAGCGGGATAGAGACCCAGTACTTC
>-|-|TRBV12-5|TRBJ2-1
CASGPLGASEQFF
TGTGCTAGTGGTCCTCTGGGGGCATCTGAGCAGTTCTTC
>-|few|TRBV20-1|TRBJ2-3
CSARNLHSTDTQYF
TGCAGTGCTAGAAACCTCCATAGCACAGATACGCAGTATTTT
>-|-|TRBV4-1|TRBJ2-5
CASRPHAAPSEVLETQYF
TGCGCCAGCAGACCACACGCCGCTCCGAGCGAGGTTTTGGAGACCCAGTACTTC
>-|many|TRBV14|TRBJ1-1
CASSHYSEGDTEAFF
TGTGCCAGCAGCCACTACTCAGAAGGGGACACTGAAGCTTTCTTT
>-|few|TRBV29-1|TRBJ1-1
CGIQGLRNTEAFF
TGCGGAATACAGGGTCTGAGGAACACTGAAGCTTTCTTT
>TRBD2|many|TRBV28|TRBJ2-3
CASSFRLAGVLAATDTQYF
TGTGCCAGCAGTTTTCGTCTAGCGGGAGTTCTCGCGGCCACAGATACGCAGTATTTT
>-|many|TRBV21-1|TRBJ2-4
CASSTQPTGPTRLLAKNIQYF
TGTGCCAGCAGCACCCAACCTACCGGGCCCACTCGTCTTTTAGCCAAAAACATTCAGTACTTC
>-|many|TRBV12-3/TRBV12-4|TRBJ2-3
CASSFGNTDTQYF
TGTGCCAGCAGTTTTGGGAACACAGATACGCAGTATTTT
>-|few|TRBV6-5|TRBJ2-3
CASSYSGYAQYF
TGTGCCAGCAGTTACTCAGGCTACGCCCAGTATTTT
>TRBD2|-|TRBV24-1|TRBJ2-5
CATSDLTLADQETQYF
TGTGCCACCAGTGATTTGACCCTAGCGGATCAAGAGACCCAGTACTTC
>-|many|TRBV14|TRBJ1-2
CASSPGPSNYGYTF
TGTGCCAGCAGCCCGGGACCCTCTAACTATGGCTACACCTTC
>TRBD2|few|TRBV6-2/TRBV6-3|TRBJ2-2
CASSHIAGDRYTGELFF
TGTGCCAGCAGCCACATAGCGGGAGATAGGTACACCGGGGAGCTGTTTTTT
>-|few|TRBV6-2/TRBV6-3|TRBJ2-6
CASSNGANVLTF
TGTGCCAGCAGCAACGGGGCCAACGTCCTGACTTTC